This T cell receptor beta chain was retrieved from a study of molecular identifiers for immune sequencing clone quantification. Study at large: Five portions were made in replicates from RNA of roughly 20,000 or 100,000 naive CD8 cells, and four underwent sequencing.

This clonotype was seen many times. The sorting of naive CD8 T cells used the CD8+CD4-CCR7+CD45RA+ phenotype. Via MiXCR, TCRdb re-called the PCR reads, giving one row per CDR3 protein. The repertoire consists of about half a million distinct CDR3 sequences, with around 23% occurring once and the leading ten covering approximately 0.76%. The CDR3 is 16 residues long. Germline V gives CDR1 DFQATT, CDR2 SNEGSKA (reference sequence). The V gene end was trimmed by 6 bases and the J gene end by 3 bases; junction bases not matched to a gene: 10. The chain uses TRBV20-1 and TRBJ2-7; 14 bases are shared with TRBD2. Sequenced material: naive CD8+ T cells from blood, with Jurkat cell RNA spiked in. Documented subset: FACS-sorted CD8+CD4-CCR7+CD45RA+ naive T cells. The receptor was derived from a human donor in good health. Some libraries in this study had Jurkat cell RNA spiked in. CDR3 coding DNA: TGCAGTGCCCCCGCGGGACTAGCGGGAGATAACTACGAGCAGTACTTC. Its translation is CSAPAGLAGDNYEQYF.